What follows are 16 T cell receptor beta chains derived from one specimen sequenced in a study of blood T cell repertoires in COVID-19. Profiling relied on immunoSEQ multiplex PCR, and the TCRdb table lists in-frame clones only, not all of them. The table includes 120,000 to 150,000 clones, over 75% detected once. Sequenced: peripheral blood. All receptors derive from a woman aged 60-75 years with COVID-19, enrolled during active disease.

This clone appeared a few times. CDR3 loop: CASSPGQGIINSPLHF. The CDR3 bases are TGTGCCAGCAGTCCCGGACAGGGGATTATTAATTCACCCCTCCACTTT. This chain links TRBV9 with TRBJ1-6, with 9 nucleotides matching TRBD1. This CDR3 spans 16 amino acids. Germline V lookup: CDR1 SGDLS, CDR2 YYNGEE. The ends lost 5 bases at V and 6 bases at J; junction bases unmatched: 9. Looking up the rest from reference TRBV9 and TRBJ1-6 gives the full variable domain: DSGVTQTPKHLITATGQRVTLRCSPRSGDLSVYWYQQSLDQGLQFLIQYYNGEERAKGNILERFSAQQFPDLHSELNLSSLELGDSALYFCASSPGQGIINSPLHFGNGTRLTVT.

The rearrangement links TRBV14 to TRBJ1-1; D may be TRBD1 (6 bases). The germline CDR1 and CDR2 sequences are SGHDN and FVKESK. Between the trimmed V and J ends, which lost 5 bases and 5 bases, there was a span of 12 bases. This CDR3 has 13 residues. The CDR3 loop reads CASSLGGFTEAFF. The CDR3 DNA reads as TGTGCCAGCAGCTTAGGGGGTTTTACTGAAGCTTTCTTT. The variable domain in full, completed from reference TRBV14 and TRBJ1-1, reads EAGVTQFPSHSVIEKGQTVTLRCDPISGHDNLYWYRRVMGKEIKFLLHFVKESKQDESGMPNNRFLAERTGGTYSTLKVQPAELEDSGVYFCASSLGGFTEAFFGQGTRLTVV.

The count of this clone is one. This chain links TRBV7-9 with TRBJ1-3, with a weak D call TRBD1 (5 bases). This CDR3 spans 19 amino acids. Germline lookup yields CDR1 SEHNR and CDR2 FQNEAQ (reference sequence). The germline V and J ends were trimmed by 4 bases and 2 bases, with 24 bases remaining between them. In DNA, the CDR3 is TGTGCCAGCAGCTCATACACTAGCACAGGAGGGATTCCTGGAAACACCATATATTTT. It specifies CASSSYTSTGGIPGNTIYF. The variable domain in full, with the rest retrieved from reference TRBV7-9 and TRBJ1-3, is DTGVSQNPRHKITKRGQNVTFRCDPISEHNRLYWYRQTLGQGPEFLTYFQNEAQLEKSRLLSDRFSAERPKGSFSTLEIQRTEQGDSAMYLCASSSYTSTGGIPGNTIYFGEGSWLTVV.

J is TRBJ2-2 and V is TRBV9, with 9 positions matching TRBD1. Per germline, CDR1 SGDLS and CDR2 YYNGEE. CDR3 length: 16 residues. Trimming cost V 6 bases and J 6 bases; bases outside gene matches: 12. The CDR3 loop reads CASTSTGGIPPGELFF. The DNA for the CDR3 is TGTGCCAGCACCTCAACAGGGGGCATCCCTCCCGGGGAGCTGTTTTTT.

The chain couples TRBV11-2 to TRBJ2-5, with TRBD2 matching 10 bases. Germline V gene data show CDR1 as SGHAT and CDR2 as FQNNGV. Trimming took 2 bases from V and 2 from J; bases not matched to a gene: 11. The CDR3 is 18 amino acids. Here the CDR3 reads CASSLMGGTSAGQETQYF. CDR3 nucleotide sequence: TGTGCCAGCAGCTTAATGGGTGGGACTAGCGCGGGACAAGAGACCCAGTACTTC.

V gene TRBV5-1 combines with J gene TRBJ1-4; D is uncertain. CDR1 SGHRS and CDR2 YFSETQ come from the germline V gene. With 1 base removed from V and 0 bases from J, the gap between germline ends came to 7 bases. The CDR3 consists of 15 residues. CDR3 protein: CASSLLTATNEKLFF. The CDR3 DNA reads TGCGCCAGCAGCTTGTTAACAGCAACTAATGAAAAACTGTTTTTT.

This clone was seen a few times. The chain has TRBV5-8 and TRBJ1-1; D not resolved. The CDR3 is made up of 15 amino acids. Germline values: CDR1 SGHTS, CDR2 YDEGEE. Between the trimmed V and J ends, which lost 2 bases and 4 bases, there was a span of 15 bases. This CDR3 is CASSFYQARPTEAFF. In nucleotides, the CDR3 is TGTGCCAGCAGCTTCTATCAGGCTCGGCCCACTGAAGCTTTCTTT.

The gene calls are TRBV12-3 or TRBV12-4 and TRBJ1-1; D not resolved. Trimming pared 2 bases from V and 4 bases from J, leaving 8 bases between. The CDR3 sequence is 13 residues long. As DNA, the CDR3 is TGTGCCAGCAGTTTACTGCTCGGCACTGAAGCTTTCTTT. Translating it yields CASSLLLGTEAFF.

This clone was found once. The CDR3 region has the DNA TGTGCCAGCAGCTGGGGACTAGCGGGGACGAACACCGGGGAGCTGTTTTTT. Protein: CASSWGLAGTNTGELFF. The chain joins TRBV5-4 to TRBJ2-2, with 13 bases identical to TRBD2. The trim removed 3 bases at V and 0 bases at J, leaving 2 bases unmatched. CDR1 is SGHNT and CDR2 is YYREEE in the germline V gene (reference sequence). The CDR3 spans 17 residues.

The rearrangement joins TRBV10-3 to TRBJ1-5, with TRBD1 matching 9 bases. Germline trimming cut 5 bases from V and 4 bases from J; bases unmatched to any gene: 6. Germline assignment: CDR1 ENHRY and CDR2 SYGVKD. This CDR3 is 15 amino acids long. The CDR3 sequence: CAISRGQGRNQPQHF. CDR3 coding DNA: TGTGCCATCAGTAGGGGACAGGGTAGAAATCAGCCCCAGCATTTT.

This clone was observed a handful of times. The CDR3 DNA reads TGTGCCAGCAGCTTAGCATCAGGATCTAACACCGGGGAGCTGTTTTTT. Protein: CASSLASGSNTGELFF. This chain uses TRBV11-3 with TRBJ2-2; D unclear. Germline V lookup: CDR1 SGHNT, CDR2 YENEEA. The germline V and J ends were trimmed by 1 base and 2 bases, with 11 bases remaining between them. This CDR3 region has 16 residues.

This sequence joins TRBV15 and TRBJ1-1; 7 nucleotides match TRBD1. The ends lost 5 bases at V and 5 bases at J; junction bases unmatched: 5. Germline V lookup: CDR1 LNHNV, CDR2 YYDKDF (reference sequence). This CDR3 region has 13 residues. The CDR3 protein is CATSGDSKTEAFF. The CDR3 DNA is TGTGCCACCAGCGGGGACAGTAAGACTGAAGCTTTCTTT.

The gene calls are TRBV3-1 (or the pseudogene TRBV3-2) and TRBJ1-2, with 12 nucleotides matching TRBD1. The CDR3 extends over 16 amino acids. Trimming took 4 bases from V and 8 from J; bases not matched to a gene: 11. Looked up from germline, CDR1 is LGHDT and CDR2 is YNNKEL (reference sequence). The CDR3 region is CASSRPTGQGAGGYTF. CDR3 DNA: TGTGCCAGCAGCCGGCCTACGGGACAGGGGGCGGGAGGCTACACCTTC.

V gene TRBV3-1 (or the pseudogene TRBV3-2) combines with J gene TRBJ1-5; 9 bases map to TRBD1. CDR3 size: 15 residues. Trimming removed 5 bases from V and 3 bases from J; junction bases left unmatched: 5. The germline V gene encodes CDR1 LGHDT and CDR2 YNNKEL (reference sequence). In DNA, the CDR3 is TGTGCCAGCAGCTCGGGACAGGGCCCCAATCAGCCCCAGCATTTT. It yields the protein CASSSGQGPNQPQHF.

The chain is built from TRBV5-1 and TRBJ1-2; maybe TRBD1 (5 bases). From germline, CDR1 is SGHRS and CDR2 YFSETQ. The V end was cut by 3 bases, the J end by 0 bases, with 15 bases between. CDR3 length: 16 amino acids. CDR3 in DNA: TGCGCCAGCAGCTGTTCTCACAGGTTTACTAACTATGGCTACACCTTC. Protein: CASSCSHRFTNYGYTF.

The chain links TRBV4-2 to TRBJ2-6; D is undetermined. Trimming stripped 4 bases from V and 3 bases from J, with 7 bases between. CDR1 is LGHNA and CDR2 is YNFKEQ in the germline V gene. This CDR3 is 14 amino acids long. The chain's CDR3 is CASSRLDGANVLTF. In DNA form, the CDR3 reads TGTGCCAGCAGCCGCCTAGATGGGGCCAACGTCCTGACTTTC.